This T cell receptor (beta chain) was identified in a study of OX40 agonist ivuxolimab in advanced cancers. Describing the broader study: Ivuxolimab was a fully human IgG2 agonistic monoclonal antibody targeting the costimulatory receptor OX40 (CD134). Intravenous ivuxolimab was administered to patients every 2 weeks at six dose levels: 0.01, 0.1, 0.3, 1.5, 3 and 10 mg/kg. Among the 52 dose-escalation patients, around 19 had hepatocellular carcinoma, roughly 15 melanoma, 9 renal cell carcinoma and 9 head and neck cancer. The dose-escalation cohort was about 87% male with a mean age of about 54 years, ranging from roughly 23 to 80. Prior anti-PD-1, anti-PD-L1 or anti-CTLA-4 therapy was permitted, and checkpoint inhibitors had been received by about two fifths of dose-escalation patients. Partial responses occurred in three dose-escalation patients: two with cutaneous melanoma and one with hepatocellular carcinoma. The purpose of peripheral TCRbeta sequencing was to test whether ivuxolimab changed TCR sequence diversity and led to clonal T-cell expansion. The paper describes the monotherapy dose-escalation part (N = 52 patients) of the phase I trial of ivuxolimab.

Genomic DNA was isolated from the sorted cells so that the TCRbeta CDR3 region could be sequenced. TCRbeta CDR3 regions were sequenced using the immunoSEQ Assay. This immuneACCESS table, as held by TCRdb, lists in-frame sequences with V and J called but not all clones. Of the missing ones, under half trace to an unresolved V gene in checked studies; the others have no known cause. The sample has 100,000 or so clones on record, roughly 94% of them singletons. About 0.17% of the sample is held by the ten biggest clonotypes. The trial excluded patients who had a history of autoimmune disease or who were on systemic immunosuppression. Peripheral blood for TCR sequencing was drawn from every dose cohort at baseline, at cycle 4 day 1 and at cycle 7 day 1. Samples came from an open-label, multicenter, first-in-human phase I dose-escalation trial of ivuxolimab. Adults with locally advanced or metastatic melanoma, renal cell carcinoma, hepatocellular carcinoma or head and neck squamous cell carcinoma were enrolled in the trial. Before TCR sequencing, CD4+ and CD8+ T cells were separately sorted from peripheral blood.

Results and caveats for the whole study, not just this receptor: Low levels of normalized T-cell clonal expansion were also seen in some patients who did not respond. On average, CD8+ T cells showed more expanded clones than CD4+ T cells after ivuxolimab. In the 0.1-3.0 mg/kg groups, partial responders were among the patients with the lowest normalized peripheral clonal expansion, particularly in CD8+ T cells. Which antigens the clonally expanded peripheral T cells were specific for was not determined. At doses of 0.1 to 3.0 mg/kg, clonal expansion of both CD4+ and CD8+ T cells in blood was seen between baseline and week 6.

Concerning this clone itself: Its antigen is still unknown. No much larger clone is present one base from it, and per-base qualities are unavailable.

This TCR was recovered from an adult with an advanced solid tumor such as melanoma, head and neck, liver or kidney cancer. Source: CD4+ or CD8+ T cells sorted from blood, taken in a trial of the OX40 agonist ivuxolimab.

The DNA sequence is TGTGCCAGCAGCTTGGTGGGACAGATCTCTGGAAACACCATATATTTT. Translated, this is CASSLVGQISGNTIYF. The sequence joins TRBV5-6 to TRBJ1-3; 7 bases in the junction line up with TRBD1. The CDR3 sequence holds 16 residues, the cysteine and phenylalanine included. The sequence is cut down to CDR3 DNA, 48 bases in frame from base 1. V trim: 0 bases; J trim: 0 bases; unmatched bases: 3. Via the germline V gene, CDR1 is SGHDT and CDR2 YYEEEE.